This T cell receptor (beta chain) was identified in a study of breast tumors, draining lymph nodes, adjacent tissues. Regarding the study as a whole: The lymph node origin of tumor T cells was framed as consistent with a hypothesis, not demonstrated. Findings are consistent with lymph node origin and intratumoral expansion of most tumor T cells. Luminal-like breast cancer showed significantly greater tumor-nontumor repertoire similarity than basal-like breast cancer did. Compared with lymph nodes, tumors were less diverse; compared with nontumor tissue, more.

This clonotype was counted many times. The target antigen is unknown. TCRdb redid the calling of the multiplex PCR reads with MiXCR, one entry per CDR3 protein. This sample yields 200,000 or so distinct CDR3 sequences, of which approximately 31% are seen a single time; 4% to 5.5% belongs to the top ten. Axillary draining lymph nodes of breast cancer patients supplied the node samples. This CDR3 contains 12 residues. Germline V gene lookup returns CDR1 GTSNPN and CDR2 SVGIG (reference sequence). V was cut by 1 base and J by 11 bases, with 13 bases left in between. Sequencing was performed on axillary lymph node tissue. This TCR derives from a female donor with breast cancer. Some clones in this sample may be carry-over from other donors' samples. The rearrangement joins TRBV30 to TRBJ2-3, with D uncertain. The DNA for the CDR3 is TGTGCCTGGAGTGCCCCTCCTGGGGTGCAGTATTTT. Its protein product is CAWSAPPGVQYF.